This T cell receptor (beta chain) was documented in a study of identical twins (dated by TCRdb to the mid-2010s). Broadly, across the study: TCR alpha and beta repertoires from monozygotic twins, unrelated adults of various ages and cord blood were deep-sequenced to test whether fetal clonotypes persist. To rule out contamination, the twin experiments were replicated at different times with different library preparation protocols. The full study reports these points: Recombination models systematically underestimated out-of-frame TCR alpha sharing in monozygotic twins but agreed with sharing between unrelated individuals. Fewer insertions were carried by abundant cord blood beta clonotypes, a similar but weaker trend appeared in young adult naive repertoires, and no such trend appeared in memory repertoires. Zero-insertion analyses could be partly confounded by invariant T cells such as MAIT and iNKT, though diverse VJ usage argued against such confounding for most clonotypes. Compared with coincidental sharing between unrelated individuals, an excess of low generation-probability sequences was observed among out-of-frame TCR alpha sequences shared between twins. Excess twin sharing in beta out-of-frame sequences was weaker because fewer shared sequences lowered the signal-to-noise ratio. Because the same donors could not be followed over many years, the conclusions relied on cross-sectional statistical analysis.

Regarding this clonotype: No cognate antigen has been identified for it. Base qualities were left out, and no much larger clone turns up one base away.

Library preparation used 5' RACE. The sequencer listed for this sample is Illumina HiSeq 2000. A universal primer binding site was added through template switching, and the final cDNA carried a unique molecular identifier so that TCR cDNA molecules could be counted accurately. First-strand cDNA for TCR alpha and beta chains was synthesized from specific primers in the conserved constant-segment region. Each cDNA library was double barcoded, with a SMART-Mk sample barcode plus Illumina barcodes, to control for contamination. TruSeq adapter sequences along with Illumina sample barcodes were introduced in two successive PCR steps. Sequencing of the TCR alpha and beta cDNA libraries was done on the Illumina HiSeq platform using custom primers. The authors' pipeline ran thus. MiGEC was used to process raw reads and extract unique molecular identifiers, and MiXCR was used to find CDR3 positions. Recombination models were inferred per individual with the repgenHMM and IGoR tools using an EM algorithm. Shared clonotypes were analyzed with the tcR package in R, and sharing was normalized by the product of cloneset sizes. To study raw recombination free of thymic and clonal selection effects, out-of-frame nonproductive sequences were analyzed. In TCRdb, the public reads were trimmed at Q25 with fastp and aligned with MiXCR, with productive beta chains retained. Rows matching on CDR3 protein sequence are summarized as one entry with the most common DNA and genes. TCRdb, rather than the study authors, made the V and J calls. This sample is represented by hundreds of thousands of distinct CDR3 sequences; roughly 24% of them were singletons. The leading ten clones occupy roughly 2.8% of the sample.

All donors were healthy Caucasians. Three pairs of female monozygotic twins, all aged roughly 18 to 30 years, made up the twin cohort. Positive isolation kits from Invitrogen were used to isolate CD4+ and CD8+ T cell populations. The CDR3, cysteine through phenylalanine, is 13 amino acids long. The CDR3 DNA has 39 bases and is translated from base 1. V is trimmed back by 5 bases and J by 6 bases, and the junction contains 6 bases that no gene match accounts for. The CDR1 and CDR2 encoded by the germline V gene are SGHRS and YFSETQ. Separately, the same data were catalogued under a study of T cells expressing NK-cell markers. The second study, in turn, reports: TCR beta-chain repertoires were profiled in sorted CD3+CD56+NKG2C+, CD3+CD56+NKG2C- and CD3+CD56-NKG2C+ T-cell subsets from eight donors. Among the eight sequenced donors, seven were HCMV-seropositive and one was HCMV-seronegative. In several experiments an anti-gammadeltaTCR antibody was added to restrict sorting to alphabetaTCR-expressing T cells. In several donors, the dominant CD3+CD56+NKG2C+ clonotypes were found to rank among the top 10 CD8+ clonotypes and to make up roughly 1.0-7.0% of CD8+ T cells. Those dominant clonotypes were again the most abundant among CD3+CD56-NKG2C+ cells in a handful of donors, at about 25-65%. Whether the expanded NKG2C-expressing T cell clones were specific for HCMV antigens was left unclear. All eight donors whose samples were sequenced were randomly selected healthy volunteers, three of them men and five women. To determine HCMV serostatus, a commercial ELISA kit was used to detect HCMV-specific IgG in serum. MIGEC handled demultiplexing of the reads and grouping by UMI, while MiTCR was used to assemble and quantify clonotypes. To remove erroneous sequences, TCR cDNA sequences were retained only when supported by two or more reads. Downstream repertoire analysis used the tcR package, and clonotypes were matched across fractions by CDR3 nucleotide sequence plus V segment. VDJmatch was used to annotate antigen specificity against VDJdb, with one amino acid substitution allowed in CDR3.

The chain links TRBV5-1 with TRBJ2-7, and 9 bases in between align with TRBD1. The sequence came from a woman under 30 in good health. The sample taken for sequencing was CD4+ T cells sorted from blood. DNA sequence: TGCGCCAGCAGACCGGGACAGGGACCCGAGCAGTACTTC. It translates to CASRPGQGPEQYF. With the rest looked up from the reference TRBV5-1 and TRBJ2-7 genes rather than sequenced, the full variable domain is KAGVTQTPRYLIKTRGQQVTLSCSPISGHRSVSWYQQTPGQGLQFLFEYFSETQRNKGNFPGRFSGRQFSNSRSEMNVSTLELGDSALYLCASRPGQGPEQYFGPGTRLTVT.